Sequencing of this T cell receptor (beta chain) was carried out in a study of blood T cell repertoires in COVID-19. Study overall: COVID-19 samples, acute and convalescent, were from the United States, Italy and Spain. T cells, B-cell-depleted T cells, or PBMCs supplied cDNA or gDNA.

Cohorts were assigned according to the clinical history that participants reported. CDR1 KGHSH and CDR2 LQKENI come from the germline V gene. The CDR3 length is 13 residues. V was pared by 3 bases and J by 5 bases, with 8 bases between. In the original analysis: Reference gene primer amplification yielded estimated nucleated cell counts. Clones were sequenced by immunoSEQ multiplex PCR, and TCRdb holds only the in-frame ones, with some missing. V, J and clone size are taken as reported in that table, and D and trimming were inferred from the DNA itself. The sample yields hundreds of thousands of clones, roughly nine tenths seen once.

The rearrangement links TRBV18 to TRBJ2-1; D call uncertain. The TCR comes from a man aged 55 to 70 who had recovered from COVID-19. Specimen: PBMCs or T cells enriched from blood (not recorded which). This CDR3 is CASSPGSNNEQFF. CDR3 nucleotide sequence: TGTGCCAGCTCACCGGGCAGTAACAATGAGCAGTTCTTC.